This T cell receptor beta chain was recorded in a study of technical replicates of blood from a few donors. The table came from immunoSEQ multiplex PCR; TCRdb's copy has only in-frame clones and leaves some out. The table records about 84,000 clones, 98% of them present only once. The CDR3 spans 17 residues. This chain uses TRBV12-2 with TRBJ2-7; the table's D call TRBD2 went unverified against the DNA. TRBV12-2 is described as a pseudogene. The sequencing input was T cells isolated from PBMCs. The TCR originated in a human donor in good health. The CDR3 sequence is CASRSEGASGSSYEQYF. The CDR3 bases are TGTGCAAGTCGCTCCGAAGGGGCTAGCGGGAGCTCCTACGAGCAGTACTTC.